The 25 T cell receptor beta chains below were found in one sample sequenced in a study of OX40 agonist ivuxolimab in advanced cancers. TCRdb keeps only in-frame clones here, not all; method: immunoSEQ multiplex PCR. The sample includes about 23,000 clones, around 80% of them seen just once. The source material was CD4+ or CD8+ T cells sorted from blood, sampled in a trial of the OX40 agonist ivuxolimab. The receptors here all came from an adult with an advanced solid tumor such as melanoma, head and neck, liver or kidney cancer.

This clone is a singleton in its sample. This sequence joins TRBV14 and TRBJ2-1; TRBD2 matches 7 bases. The CDR3 sequence is 15 residues long. J was trimmed by 6 bases and V by 5 bases; bases with no gene match: 10. Germline assignment: CDR1 SGHDN and CDR2 FVKESK. CDR3 residues: CASSGVGGIPNEQFF. The CDR3 bases are TGTGCCAGCAGCGGCGTGGGGGGGATCCCCAATGAGCAGTTCTTC. Using reference TRBV14 and TRBJ2-1 for the parts outside the CDR3, the full variable domain is EAGVTQFPSHSVIEKGQTVTLRCDPISGHDNLYWYRRVMGKEIKFLLHFVKESKQDESGMPNNRFLAERTGGTYSTLKVQPAELEDSGVYFCASSGVGGIPNEQFFGPGTRLTVL.

The V and J genes are TRBV27 and TRBJ2-2; D might be TRBD1 or TRBD2, each matching 5 bases. The germline V and J ends were trimmed by 5 bases and 0 bases, with 10 bases remaining between them. The CDR3 sequence is 15 residues long. The V gene's germline CDR1 is MNHEY and CDR2 SMNVEV (reference sequence). The CDR3 nucleotides are TGTGCCAGCAGTATTGGGACGCCGAACACCGGGGAGCTGTTTTTT. It is translated as CASSIGTPNTGELFF.

The chain couples TRBV16 to TRBJ2-3; 9 nucleotides line up with TRBD1. CDR3 length: 17 amino acids. V trimming: 0 bases; J trimming: 2 bases; junction bases outside the gene matches: 6. Germline-derived CDR1 and CDR2 are KGHSY and FQNENV. The CDR3 here is CASSQSMGQGFTDTQYF. CDR3 in DNA: TGTGCCAGCAGCCAATCGATGGGACAGGGATTCACAGATACGCAGTATTTT.

The V gene is TRBV4-3, the J gene TRBJ2-2, with D maybe TRBD1 (5 bases). V was clipped by 0 bases and J by 3 bases, with 8 bases between them. The CDR3 length is 15 residues. The germline V gene has CDR1 LGHNA and CDR2 YSLEER. CDR3 amino acids: CASSQEPGYTGELFF. The CDR3, as DNA: TGCGCCAGCAGCCAAGAACCAGGGTACACCGGGGAGCTGTTTTTT.

This clone turned up a few times. The J gene is TRBJ2-3, the V gene TRBV29-1, with D unresolved. CDR1 is SQVTM, CDR2 ANQGSEA, per germline. The length of the CDR3 is 12 residues. V dropped 2 bases and J dropped 0 bases, with 3 bases sitting between them. Here the CDR3 reads CSVELSTDTQYF. The CDR3 bases are TGCAGCGTTGAACTTAGCACAGATACGCAGTATTTT.

The chain combines TRBV6-1 with TRBJ2-1, with a weak D call TRBD2 (7 bases). The CDR3 totals 15 residues. Between the trimmed V and J ends, which lost 2 bases and 3 bases, there was a span of 11 bases. The V gene's germline CDR1 is MNHNS and CDR2 SASEGT. The CDR3 here is CASSERGGHYNEQFF. CDR3 nucleotide sequence: TGTGCCAGCAGTGAAAGGGGGGGCCACTACAATGAGCAGTTCTTC.

The J gene is TRBJ2-2, the V gene TRBV4-3; possibly TRBD1 or TRBD2 for D (5 bases each). V was clipped by 3 bases and J by 1 base, with 12 bases between them. The germline CDR1 and CDR2 sequences are LGHNA and YSLEER. The CDR3 extends over 16 amino acids. The CDR3 DNA reads as TGCGCCAGCAGCCATGATGGGACCATGAACACCGGGGAGCTGTTTTTT. This translates into CASSHDGTMNTGELFF.

The rearrangement uses TRBV4-3 and TRBJ2-1; D is possibly TRBD1 (6 bases). The V end lost 0 bases, the J end lost 3 bases, and 15 bases lay between the germline ends. The CDR3 runs to 17 residues. CDR1 is LGHNA and CDR2 is YSLEER in the germline V gene. The DNA of the CDR3 is TGCGCCAGCAGCCAAGATCTGGTCCAGGGGAACTACAATGAGCAGTTCTTC. It is translated as CASSQDLVQGNYNEQFF.

This clone appeared a few times. The gene calls are TRBV6-1 and TRBJ1-6; a possible D gene is TRBD1 (5 bases). V was pared by 4 bases and J by 10 bases, with 23 bases between. The germline V gene has CDR1 MNHNS and CDR2 SASEGT. The CDR3 loop spans 17 amino acids. The CDR3 reads CASSGQGFSSEQSPLHF. In DNA, the CDR3 is TGTGCCAGCAGTGGCCAGGGTTTCTCGTCAGAACAGTCACCCCTCCACTTT.

The chain has TRBV6-5 and TRBJ2-5; possibly TRBD1 or TRBD2 for D (6 bases each). The ends were cut back, 2 bases at V and 7 bases at J, with 20 bases in the middle. Germline V gene lookup returns CDR1 MNHEY and CDR2 SVGAGI. The CDR3 has 16 residues. The CDR3 here is CASSYIGGQSGGTQYF. DNA for the CDR3: TGTGCCAGCAGTTACATCGGGGGCCAGTCCGGGGGGACCCAGTACTTC.

The chain combines TRBV7-8 with TRBJ1-1; D uncertain. Between the trimmed V and J ends, which lost 1 base and 0 bases, there was a span of 12 bases. This CDR3 has 16 residues. Germline V CDR1 and CDR2: SGHVS, FQNEAQ. CDR3 DNA sequence: TGTGCCAGCAGCTTAGGGGCCCTCTTTATGAACACTGAAGCTTTCTTT. It specifies CASSLGALFMNTEAFF.

The V call is TRBV4-3, the J call TRBJ1-1; D might be TRBD1 (5 bases). The germline CDR1 and CDR2 sequences are LGHNA and YSLEER. This CDR3 has 15 amino acids. V shed 4 bases and J shed 2 bases, with 14 bases lying between them. The CDR3 reads CASSLRPGTNTEAFF. The CDR3 coding sequence is TGCGCCAGCAGCCTCAGGCCGGGGACCAACACTGAAGCTTTCTTT.

The chain links TRBV28 to TRBJ2-7; no clear D. Germline V gene data show CDR1 as MDHEN and CDR2 as SYDVKM. The CDR3 is 14 residues long. With 3 bases removed from V and 1 base from J, the gap between germline ends came to 10 bases. The CDR3 bases are TGTGCCAGCAGTTTGAGGTTTCCTTCCTACGAGCAGTACTTC. As protein: CASSLRFPSYEQYF.

This clone has only one observation. V gene TRBV9 combines with J gene TRBJ2-2, with 8 bases that match TRBD1. The V segment lost 7 bases and the J segment 8 bases; nucleotides outside the gene matches: 4. Germline CDR1 is SGDLS and CDR2 is YYNGEE. This CDR3 has 12 residues. CDR3 bases: TGTGCCAGCGCCAGGGGGCCGGGGGAGCTGTTTTTT. Its translation: CASARGPGELFF.

In its sample, this clone was seen a few times. Written as DNA, the CDR3 is TGTGCCAGCAGTTTTGGAGGGAGCAATCAGCCCCAGCATTTT. Its translation is CASSFGGSNQPQHF. The chain carries TRBV27 and TRBJ1-5; D gene uncertain. The CDR3 covers 14 residues. Trimming left V 3 bases short and J 1 base short, with 7 bases between. Germline V gene data show CDR1 as MNHEY and CDR2 as SMNVEV (reference sequence).

The chain is built from TRBV7-9 and TRBJ1-2; D remains ambiguous. This CDR3 spans 14 amino acids. V was trimmed by 1 base and J by 2 bases, leaving 8 bases between them. The germline V gene encodes CDR1 SEHNR and CDR2 FQNEAQ (reference sequence). The chain's CDR3 is CASSLVVSNYGYTF. The CDR3 nucleotides are TGTGCCAGCAGCTTAGTTGTTTCCAACTATGGCTACACCTTC.

The chain carries TRBV7-9 and TRBJ2-2; TRBD1 aligns across 9 bases. V shed 4 bases, J shed 5 bases, and the junction held 5 bases outside the gene matches. There are 15 residues in the CDR3. Germline CDR1 and CDR2: SEHNR and FQNEAQ (reference sequence). The CDR3 here is CASSSRDRATGELFF. CDR3 sequence (DNA): TGTGCCAGCAGCTCCCGGGACAGGGCAACCGGGGAGCTGTTTTTT.

This chain connects TRBV7-9 to TRBJ2-5; no clear D. This CDR3 is built from 10 residues. Germline V gene data show CDR1 as SEHNR and CDR2 as FQNEAQ (reference sequence). Between the trimmed V and J ends, which lost 1 base and 6 bases, there was a span of 0 bases. CDR3 sequence reads: CASSLETQYF. CDR3 coding DNA: TGTGCCAGCAGCTTAGAGACCCAGTACTTC.

This rearrangement joins TRBV7-6 to TRBJ1-1; D remains unclear. With 1 base removed from V and 1 base from J, the gap between germline ends came to 4 bases. Germline V gene sequence: CDR1 SGHVS, CDR2 FNYEAQ. This CDR3 spans 13 amino acids. The CDR3, as DNA: TGTGCCAGCAGCTTAGAGGCGAACACTGAAGCTTTCTTT. Protein sequence: CASSLEANTEAFF.

V and J are TRBV4-3 and TRBJ2-7; 8 bases fit TRBD2. The germline gives CDR1 LGHNA, CDR2 YSLEER. V lost 0 bases, J lost 3 bases, and 4 bases stayed unmatched. This CDR3 is 15 amino acids long. This chain's CDR3 is CASSQDWAGGYEQYF. The CDR3 DNA follows: TGCGCCAGCAGCCAAGATTGGGCGGGGGGCTACGAGCAGTACTTC.

The chain combines TRBV5-5 with TRBJ2-3; 7 bases are shared with TRBD1. CDR1 and CDR2 from the germline V gene are SGHKS and YYEKEE (reference sequence). Trimming took 3 bases from V and 3 from J; bases not matched to a gene: 4. The CDR3 has 14 residues. The CDR3 spells CASSSGQTTDTQYF. The CDR3 bases are TGTGCCAGCAGCTCGGGACAGACGACAGATACGCAGTATTTT. Looking up the rest from reference TRBV5-5 and TRBJ2-3 gives the full variable domain: DAGVTQSPTHLIKTRGQQVTLRCSPISGHKSVSWYQQVLGQGPQFIFQYYEKEERGRGNFPDRFSARQFPNYSSELNVNALLLGDSALYLCASSSGQTTDTQYFGPGTRLTVL.

Judged by abundance, this clone is medium-sized. The V and J genes are TRBV4-1 and TRBJ1-5; D not resolved. The V end was cut by 0 bases, the J end by 4 bases, with 10 bases between. This CDR3 comprises 15 residues. CDR1 and CDR2 (germline): MGHRA, YSYEKL. The CDR3 nucleotides read TGCGCCAGCAGCCAAGATGGTCGCAGAAATCAGCCCCAGCATTTT. Its protein product is CASSQDGRRNQPQHF.

The rearrangement links TRBV2 to TRBJ1-1; D is ambiguous. Trimming shortened V by 6 bases and J by 1 base, and 15 bases separated the two germline ends. CDR1 and CDR2 (germline): SNHLY, FYNNEI. There are 15 residues in the CDR3. CDR3 in amino acids: CASRPGRGGNTEAFF. Written as DNA, the CDR3 is TGTGCCAGCAGACCCGGCAGAGGAGGGAACACTGAAGCTTTCTTT.

The V and J genes are TRBV7-2 and TRBJ2-3; perhaps D is TRBD1 or TRBD2 (7 bases each). The CDR3 spans 18 residues. CDR1 is SGHTA, CDR2 FQGNSA, per germline. Trimming left V 5 bases short and J 3 bases short, with 24 bases between. The CDR3: CASSQAGTTRGRTDTQYF. The CDR3 DNA follows: TGTGCCAGCAGCCAAGCCGGGACTACGAGGGGGCGTACAGATACGCAGTATTTT. The full variable domain, its missing parts supplied by reference TRBV7-2 and TRBJ2-3, is GAGVSQSPSNKVTEKGKDVELRCDPISGHTALYWYRQSLGQGLEFLIYFQGNSAPDKSGLPSDRFSAERTGGSVSTLTIQRTQQEDSAVYLCASSQAGTTRGRTDTQYFGPGTRLTVL.

The rearrangement links TRBV6-4 to TRBJ1-2; 7 positions agree with TRBD1. CDR1 is MRHNA and CDR2 is SNTAGT in the germline V gene. This CDR3 spans 14 amino acids. J was trimmed by 6 bases and V by 5 bases; bases with no gene match: 9. For the CDR3, the DNA is TGTGCCAGCAGTCCTACAGGGGAGGCCCATGGCTACACCTTC. It specifies CASSPTGEAHGYTF.